This TCR beta chain was found in a study of cytomegalovirus exposure and HLA in healthy donors. In regard to this clone: Its antigen remains unidentified.

Per the germline V gene, CDR1 is MNHNS and CDR2 is SASEGT. The CDR3 runs to 12 residues. V lost 7 bases and J lost 0, with 3 bases in between. PCR was performed using 60 Vbeta and 13 Jbeta primers. Clones were sequenced by immunoSEQ multiplex PCR, and TCRdb holds only the in-frame ones, with some missing. The profile covers approximately 95,000 clones, with about 81% appearing a single time and approximately 11% taken by the ten largest. General study findings and limits: Confirmation was obtained in vitro that a few CMV-associated chains are specific for CMV antigens. It emerged from a later analysis that several of the most significant clusters appeared to be linked to common viral pathogens.

Source material: PBMCs. The J gene is TRBJ2-2, the V gene TRBV6-1; D gene uncertain. This receptor was identified in a man younger than 30 in good health and CMV-seropositive. CDR3 DNA sequence: TGTGCCAGCATCACGAACACCGGGGAGCTGTTTTTT. It encodes CASITNTGELFF.